A selection of T cell receptor beta chains follows, all from one sample in a study of blood T cell repertoires in COVID-19. Measured with immunoSEQ multiplex PCR; TCRdb has only the in-frame clones, and not every one. The data contain about 180,000 clones, around 74% of them singletons. Sample: peripheral blood. Source of these receptors: a woman between 55 and 75 years old with COVID-19, enrolled during active disease. The CDR3 runs from the conserved cysteine through the conserved F or W. Fields, in order: V gene, D gene, J gene, CDR3 length, clone size, CDR3 protein, CDR3 DNA. D genes are given only for firm matches. For some rows the clone size is stated as once, few or many, or as a class when expanded; others skip it.

>TRBV25-1|TRBD2|TRBJ2-7|16|NA
CASSEPQREATYEQYF
TGTGCCAGCAGTGAACCCCAGCGGGAGGCTACCTACGAGCAGTACTTC
>TRBV4-3|TRBD2|TRBJ2-1|18|NA
CASSHPSGRGGMYNEQFF
TGCGCCAGCAGCCACCCGAGCGGGAGGGGAGGGATGTACAATGAGCAGTTCTTC
>TRBV7-3|NA|TRBJ2-3|12|NA
CASSSGSDTQYF
TGTGCCAGCAGCTCAGGATCAGATACGCAGTATTTT
>TRBV3-1/TRBV3-2|TRBD2|TRBJ2-3|18|NA
CASSQDSRLAGVVGTQYF
TGTGCCAGCAGCCAAGATTCCCGGCTAGCGGGAGTCGTTGGTACGCAGTATTTT
>TRBV9|TRBD1|TRBJ2-5|16|NA
CASSAGHTGGWETQYF
TGTGCCAGCAGCGCGGGACACACAGGGGGTTGGGAGACCCAGTACTTC
>TRBV28|TRBD2|TRBJ2-5|18|NA
CASSFSVGGIAGGETQYF
TGTGCCAGCAGTTTTTCCGTAGGGGGCATAGCGGGAGGAGAGACCCAGTACTTC
>TRBV28|NA|TRBJ1-4|14|NA
CASTGGWTNEKLFF
TGTGCCAGCACCGGCGGGTGGACTAATGAAAAACTGTTTTTT
>TRBV10-3|TRBD1|TRBJ2-7|16|few
CAISEGQGGLGYEQYF
TGTGCCATCAGTGAGGGACAGGGTGGACTTGGCTACGAGCAGTACTTC
>TRBV7-2|NA|TRBJ2-7|14|NA
CASSLVISSYEQYF
TGTGCCAGCAGCTTAGTAATTAGCTCCTACGAGCAGTACTTC
>TRBV15|NA|TRBJ1-6|14|NA
CATSRGTLTGALHF
TGTGCCACCAGCAGAGGTACCTTGACGGGTGCCCTCCACTTT
>TRBV27|NA|TRBJ1-3|14|NA
CASSLLGAGNTIYF
TGTGCCAGCAGTTTATTGGGGGCAGGAAACACCATATATTTT
>TRBV9|NA|TRBJ2-4|15|NA
CASSVVGDLRNIQYF
TGTGCCAGCAGCGTAGTGGGAGACTTGAGGAACATTCAGTACTTC
>TRBV7-9|NA|TRBJ1-1|15|NA
CASSLRTGLDTEAFF
TGTGCCAGCAGCTTACGTACCGGGTTGGACACTGAAGCTTTCTTT
>TRBV5-4|NA|TRBJ2-1|14|NA
CASRGNGGYNEQFF
TGTGCCAGCAGGGGGAATGGCGGGTACAATGAGCAGTTCTTC
>TRBV30|TRBD1|TRBJ2-7|15|few
CAWGKLGTGIYEQYF
TGTGCCTGGGGTAAACTTGGGACAGGGATCTACGAGCAGTACTTC
>TRBV6-1|NA|TRBJ1-3|12|NA
CASSESGNTIYF
TGTGCCAGCAGTGAATCAGGAAACACCATATATTTT
>TRBV7-9|NA|TRBJ1-6|16|NA
CASSLIIGFSNSPLHF
TGTGCCAGCAGCTTAATTATAGGTTTTAGCAATTCACCCCTCCACTTT
>TRBV29-1|NA|TRBJ2-1|13|NA
CSVGDRSRNEQFF
TGCAGCGTTGGTGACAGGTCGCGCAATGAGCAGTTCTTC
>TRBV4-1|NA|TRBJ1-2|17|few
CASSQDDLRSANYGYTF
TGCGCCAGCAGCCAAGATGACCTCCGGAGCGCTAACTATGGCTACACCTTC
>TRBV18|NA|TRBJ1-2|13|NA
CASSPSGHYGYTF
TGTGCCAGCTCACCGTCCGGTCACTATGGCTACACCTTC
>TRBV18|TRBD1|TRBJ2-4|16|NA
CASSERDRGPLDIQYF
TGTGCCAGCTCCGAGAGGGACAGGGGACCTTTAGACATTCAGTACTTC
>TRBV19|NA|TRBJ1-2|15|NA
CASSVQGRGNYGYTF
TGTGCCAGTAGTGTGCAGGGGAGGGGAAACTATGGCTACACCTTC
>TRBV7-8|NA|TRBJ1-5|14|many
CASSPRTALKPQHF
TGTGCCAGCAGCCCCCGGACAGCGCTTAAGCCCCAGCATTTT
>TRBV18|TRBD1|TRBJ1-4|11|NA
CASSPDRGLFF
TGTGCCAGCTCTCCGGACAGGGGACTGTTTTTT
>TRBV19|NA|TRBJ2-2|15|few
CASSNGGPNTGELFF
TGTGCCAGTAGTAACGGCGGCCCGAACACCGGGGAGCTGTTTTTT
>TRBV3-1/TRBV3-2|TRBD2|TRBJ2-1|15|NA
CASSQAGLAGVEQFF
TGTGCCAGCAGCCAAGCGGGGTTAGCGGGGGTTGAGCAGTTCTTC
>TRBV9|TRBD2|TRBJ2-3|14|NA
CASSISGGLDTQYF
TGTGCCAGCAGCATTAGCGGGGGCTTAGATACGCAGTATTTT
>TRBV4-3|NA|TRBJ2-7|13|NA
CASSQDFWTHQYF
TGCGCCAGCAGCCAAGACTTTTGGACACACCAGTACTTC
>TRBV2|NA|TRBJ1-1|13|many
CASSWDIYTEAFF
TGTGCCAGCAGTTGGGACATCTACACTGAAGCTTTCTTT